The 14 T cell receptor beta chains reported below all come from one sample, sequenced in a study of blood T cells in healthy people across ages. The second PCR ran about 6 to 12 cycles with a sample-barcoded 5' primer and J-beta primers. TCRdb analysed the 5' RACE reads with MiXCR anew, one entry per CDR3 protein. The data show about 930,000 distinct CDR3 sequences, almost 30% seen once. This sample also appeared in a second study, on T cells of mothers and their children.

The source material was blood. The receptors were gathered from a woman in her thirties or forties in good health.

In this sample, this clonotype turned up many times. CDR3 nucleotide sequence: TGTGCCAGCAGCTTGGTGGACAGGGAGCGTAGTGGCTACACCTTC. Translating it yields CASSLVDRERSGYTF. The chain combines TRBV5-6 with TRBJ1-2; the match to TRBD1 covers 8 bases. Germline V lookup: CDR1 SGHDT, CDR2 YYEEEE. V shed 0 bases, J shed 7 bases, and the junction held 8 bases outside the gene matches. The CDR3 runs to 15 residues.

A remark on this clonotype: Since a much larger clone is just one base distant, this may be a read error. The genes are TRBV7-2 and TRBJ2-3, with D perhaps matching TRBD1 (6 bases). This CDR3 contains 14 residues. Germline V lookup: CDR1 SGHTA, CDR2 FQGNSA. V was trimmed by 0 bases and J by 10 bases, leaving 14 bases between them. The CDR3 protein is CASSLATGPIAQYF. The CDR3 coding sequence is TGTGCCAGCAGCTTAGCGACAGGCCCTATTGCGCAGTATTTT.

This chain joins TRBV29-1 and TRBJ2-2; 7 nucleotides align to TRBD1. J lost 6 bases, V lost 0 bases, and 19 bases had no gene match. The germline V gene encodes CDR1 SQVTM and CDR2 ANQGSEA. The CDR3 has 19 residues. The CDR3 reads CSVEDRPRGRMRMAGELFF. DNA for the CDR3: TGCAGCGTTGAAGATCGTCCCAGGGGGAGAATGAGAATGGCCGGGGAGCTGTTTTTT.

This clonotype showed up many times. V gene TRBV7-9 combines with J gene TRBJ1-2; 9 positions agree with TRBD1. Trimming removed 1 base from V and 6 bases from J; junction bases left unmatched: 9. This CDR3 spans 16 amino acids. CDR1 and CDR2 (germline): SEHNR, FQNEAQ (reference sequence). The CDR3 DNA follows: TGTGCCAGCAGCTTAGTTGGGGGACAGGGTAAGGATGGCTACACCTTC. Its protein product is CASSLVGGQGKDGYTF. Complete variable domain (other parts from reference TRBV7-9 and TRBJ1-2): DTGVSQNPRHKITKRGQNVTFRCDPISEHNRLYWYRQTLGQGPEFLTYFQNEAQLEKSRLLSDRFSAERPKGSFSTLEIQRTEQGDSAMYLCASSLVGGQGKDGYTFGSGTRLTVV.

This clonotype was observed a handful of times. This sequence joins TRBV20-1 and TRBJ1-2; a weak D match, TRBD1 (5 bases). The CDR3 consists of 13 residues. V lost 6 bases and J 1 base, leaving 12 bases between the germline ends. Germline V CDR1 and CDR2: DFQATT, SNEGSKA (reference sequence). The CDR3 spells CSASLGVNYGYTF. DNA of the CDR3: TGCAGTGCCTCCCTGGGGGTTAACTATGGCTACACCTTC.

The J gene is TRBJ1-5, the V gene TRBV19; no clear D gene. The CDR3 is made up of 13 amino acids. Per the germline V gene, CDR1 is LNHDA and CDR2 is SQIVND (reference sequence). The V end lost 5 bases, the J end lost 0 bases, and 5 bases lay between the germline ends. The CDR3 DNA is TGTGCCAGTAGTGTACATAGCAATCAGCCCCAGCATTTT. It yields the protein CASSVHSNQPQHF.

This clonotype was found many times. V usage is TRBV7-3 and J usage is TRBJ2-7; the match to TRBD1 covers 8 bases. The CDR3 consists of 15 residues. J was trimmed by 5 bases and V by 5 bases; bases with no gene match: 11. Germline lookup yields CDR1 SGHTA and CDR2 FQGTGA. In DNA form, the CDR3 reads TGTGCCAGCAGCCCACAGACAGGGGTGCGTGACGAGCAGTACTTC. This gives the protein CASSPQTGVRDEQYF. The full variable domain, in which reference TRBV7-3 and TRBJ2-7 provide the parts outside the CDR3, is GAGVSQTPSNKVTEKGKYVELRCDPISGHTALYWYRQSLGQGPEFLIYFQGTGAADDSGLPNDRFFAVRPEGSVSTLKIQRTERGDSAVYLCASSPQTGVRDEQYFGPGTRLTVT.

This clonotype showed up just a few times. The genes are TRBV7-2 and TRBJ2-1, with D perhaps TRBD1 (6 bases). V shed 0 bases and J shed 3 bases, with 12 bases lying between them. This CDR3 comprises 16 residues. The V gene's germline CDR1 is SGHTA and CDR2 FQGNSA. CDR3 sequence reads: CASSLARGDFYNEQFF. CDR3 DNA sequence: TGTGCCAGCAGCTTAGCCAGGGGCGATTTCTACAATGAGCAGTTCTTC.

The table lists this clonotype with many counts. The V and J genes are TRBV7-6 and TRBJ2-7; a weak D match, TRBD1 (7 bases). CDR1 and CDR2 from the germline V gene are SGHVS and FNYEAQ. Trimming removed 0 bases at V and 6 bases at J, with 12 bases between. The CDR3 extends over 14 amino acids. The CDR3 region is CASSLAQQGGEQYF. CDR3 DNA sequence: TGTGCCAGCAGCTTAGCGCAGCAGGGGGGCGAGCAGTACTTC.

This clonotype was recorded many times. The gene calls are TRBV5-4 and TRBJ1-2; D gene uncertain. This CDR3 region has 14 residues. Germline V gene data show CDR1 as SGHNT and CDR2 as YYREEE (reference sequence). The V end lost 0 bases, the J end lost 1 base, and 7 bases lay between the germline ends. CDR3 in DNA: TGTGCCAGCAGCTTGGCGACGAATAACTATGGCTACACCTTC. Translating gives CASSLATNNYGYTF.

CDR3 loop: CASSLSGTSEISYEQYF. In nucleotides, the CDR3 is TGTGCCAGCAGCTTGTCCGGGACTAGCGAGATCTCCTACGAGCAGTACTTC. This rearrangement joins TRBV7-9 to TRBJ2-7; 10 nucleotides match TRBD2. V lost 3 bases and J lost 0; bases outside the gene matches: 8. Germline values: CDR1 SEHNR, CDR2 FQNEAQ (reference sequence). CDR3 size: 17 residues.

V usage is TRBV20-1 and J usage is TRBJ1-5; unclear D gene. The CDR3 sequence is 17 residues long. The V end lost 0 bases, the J end lost 0 bases, and 15 bases lay between the germline ends. Germline-derived CDR1 and CDR2 are DFQATT and SNEGSKA (reference sequence). The CDR3 loop reads CSARESEGIFSNQPQHF. Here the CDR3 DNA reads TGCAGTGCTAGAGAGTCCGAGGGAATATTTAGCAATCAGCCCCAGCATTTT.

The sample holds a few counts of this clonotype. The chain joins TRBV7-2 to TRBJ2-4; no clear D. CDR1 and CDR2 (germline): SGHTA, FQGNSA. The CDR3 covers 14 residues. Trimming shortened V by 5 bases and J by 0 bases, and 8 bases separated the two germline ends. Written as DNA, the CDR3 is TGTGCCAGCAGCCCGACCCAAGCCAAAAACATTCAGTACTTC. Translated, it gives CASSPTQAKNIQYF.

V is TRBV6-6 and J is TRBJ2-5; perhaps TRBD2 as D (7 bases). V gave up 7 bases and J gave up 11 bases, with 23 bases separating them. This CDR3 has 14 residues. Germline V gene lookup returns CDR1 MNHNY and CDR2 SVGAGI (reference sequence). DNA for the CDR3: TGTGCCAGCACCGATAGGGGGGGCCGCAATGAGCAGTACTTC. Its translation is CASTDRGGRNEQYF.